The 11 T cell receptor beta chains presented below share a single source sample, sequenced in a study of graft-versus-host responses after intestinal transplantation. Their recognized antigens are unknown. Libraries were prepared by immunoSEQ multiplex PCR; TCRdb keeps only in-frame clonotypes and omits some of them. The repertoire includes about 70,000 clones, roughly 88% of them detected once, and approximately 1.4% sits in the top ten. The sample was unstimulated CD8+ T cells sorted from spleen or lymph node cells, taken before intestinal transplant. Receptor source: a human donor who received an intestinal transplant.

The J gene is TRBJ1-4, the V gene TRBV5-1, with D possibly TRBD1 on 5 matching bases. The CDR3 length is 16 residues. From germline, CDR1 is SGHRS and CDR2 YFSETQ. V was shortened by 3 bases and J by 1 base, with 13 bases between the two germline ends. The CDR3 DNA sequence: TGCGCCAGCAGCTCACGAGCGGGGCGAACTAATGAAAAACTGTTTTTT. Amino acid sequence: CASSSRAGRTNEKLFF.

The chain links TRBV15 to TRBJ2-7; tentatively, D is TRBD2 (6 bases). Trimming took off 3 bases at V and 2 bases at J, with 23 bases between the two ends. The CDR3 extends over 18 amino acids. Per the germline V gene, CDR1 is LNHNV and CDR2 is YYDKDF (reference sequence). The CDR3 region is CATSSPFGGTQRAYEQYF. The CDR3, as DNA: TGTGCCACCAGCAGTCCATTTGGGGGGACCCAGAGGGCCTACGAGCAGTACTTC. Complete variable domain (other parts from reference TRBV15 and TRBJ2-7): DAMVIQNPRYQVTQFGKPVTLSCSQTLNHNVMYWYQQKSSQAPKLLFHYYDKDFNNEADTPDNFQSRRPNTSFCFLDIRSPGLGDTAMYLCATSSPFGGTQRAYEQYFGPGTRLTVT.

This chain connects TRBV6-1 to TRBJ1-5; D possibly corresponds to TRBD1 (5 bases). Germline lookup yields CDR1 MNHNS and CDR2 SASEGT. This CDR3 is built from 15 residues. Trimming took 8 bases from V and 6 from J, leaving 20 bases between them. The CDR3 DNA sequence: TGTGCCAGCCGTCCGACCGGGGCCGGGGGTCAGCCCCAGCATTTT. Its translation: CASRPTGAGGQPQHF.

This chain joins TRBV6-5 and TRBJ2-3, with 8 nucleotides matching TRBD2. Germline V lookup: CDR1 MNHEY, CDR2 SVGAGI. This CDR3 has 15 residues. V lost 0 bases, J lost 7 bases, and 6 bases stayed unmatched. Here the CDR3 reads CASSYSRGAGYTQYF. CDR3 bases: TGTGCCAGCAGTTACTCGCGGGGGGCGGGTTATACGCAGTATTTT.

V usage is TRBV19 and J usage is TRBJ2-5; 7 bases line up with TRBD2. Germline V gives CDR1 LNHDA, CDR2 SQIVND (reference sequence). The CDR3 length is 13 residues. Trimming took 5 bases from V and 4 from J; bases not matched to a gene: 4. This CDR3 is CASSYWGGETQYF. The CDR3, as DNA: TGTGCCAGTAGTTATTGGGGGGGAGAGACCCAGTACTTC.

This chain connects TRBV6-6 to TRBJ2-2; 9 bases are shared with TRBD1. Trimming at V came to 1 base and at J to 7 bases, leaving 4 bases not matched to a gene. Germline loops: CDR1 MNHNY, CDR2 SVGAGI (reference sequence). There are 15 residues in the CDR3. This chain's CDR3 is CASSYYRGRGGELFF. Written as DNA, the CDR3 is TGTGCCAGCAGTTACTACAGGGGGCGAGGCGGGGAGCTGTTTTTT.

The rearrangement links TRBV2 to TRBJ1-2; TRBD1 agrees at 7 bases. J lost 7 bases, V lost 6 bases, and 17 bases had no gene match. There are 16 residues in the CDR3. Germline V CDR1 and CDR2: SNHLY, FYNNEI. CDR3 protein: CASSDLTGQSVAGYTF. The DNA of the CDR3 is TGTGCCAGCAGCGATCTCACGGGACAGAGTGTAGCTGGCTACACCTTC.

The chain combines TRBV14 with TRBJ2-3; maybe TRBD2 (7 bases). Germline CDR1 and CDR2: SGHDN and FVKESK. With 0 bases removed from V and 5 bases from J, the gap between germline ends came to 18 bases. The CDR3 loop spans 17 amino acids. This CDR3 reads CASSQEGRGAWGDTQYF. The CDR3 DNA is TGTGCCAGCAGCCAAGAGGGACGGGGGGCGTGGGGAGATACGCAGTATTTT.

The J gene is TRBJ1-5, the V gene TRBV7-9; D call uncertain. V shed 4 bases and J shed 3 bases, with 4 bases lying between them. The CDR3 loop spans 12 amino acids. CDR1 SEHNR and CDR2 FQNEAQ come from the germline V gene (reference sequence). The CDR3 DNA reads TGTGCCAGCAGCTCCTACAATCAGCCCCAGCATTTT. It is translated as CASSSYNQPQHF.

This sequence joins TRBV14 and TRBJ1-2, with D hard to call. The ends were cut back, 2 bases at V and 2 bases at J, with 12 bases in the middle. CDR1 and CDR2 from the germline V gene are SGHDN and FVKESK. This CDR3 region has 15 residues. This chain's CDR3 is CASSQFTLLNYGYTF. CDR3 bases: TGTGCCAGCAGCCAATTCACATTATTAAACTATGGCTACACCTTC.

V usage is TRBV11-3 and J usage is TRBJ2-1; 11 nucleotides align to TRBD1. The CDR3 extends over 14 amino acids. V gave up 4 bases and J gave up 8 bases; unmatched junction bases: 4. Germline values: CDR1 SGHNT, CDR2 YENEEA. The CDR3 here is CASSSRTGGDEQFF. The DNA of the CDR3 is TGTGCCAGCAGCTCCCGGACAGGGGGCGATGAGCAGTTCTTC.